The 5 T cell receptor beta chains in this list originate from one sample, sequenced in a study of OX40 agonist ivuxolimab in advanced cancers. Sequencing was performed with immunoSEQ multiplex PCR; in TCRdb, only in-frame clones are kept and a portion is missing. The sample has around 100,000 clones, approximately 95% seen once. The sequencing used CD4+ or CD8+ T cells sorted from blood, collected in a trial of the OX40 agonist ivuxolimab. These receptors were obtained from an adult with an advanced solid tumor such as melanoma, head and neck, liver or kidney cancer.

This clone occurred once. The V gene is TRBV4-3, the J gene TRBJ2-2, with 8 bases matching TRBD1. The germline CDR1 and CDR2 sequences are LGHNA and YSLEER. The trim removed 4 bases at V and 6 bases at J, leaving 10 bases unmatched. The CDR3 is made up of 16 amino acids. Here the CDR3 reads CASSPGTGRGAGELFF. The CDR3 region has the DNA TGCGCCAGCAGCCCAGGGACAGGTCGAGGGGCCGGGGAGCTGTTTTTT.

This clone is a singleton in its sample. The chain carries TRBV7-9 and TRBJ2-3, with TRBD2 as a possible D gene (6 bases). The CDR3 runs to 16 residues. The ends were cut back, 5 bases at V and 2 bases at J, with 17 bases in the middle. CDR1 is SEHNR, CDR2 FQNEAQ, per germline (reference sequence). CDR3 in DNA: TGTGCCAGCAGCGACCCGGCTAGCGCCTACACAGATACGCAGTATTTT. Its translation: CASSDPASAYTDTQYF. The variable domain in full, completed from reference TRBV7-9 and TRBJ2-3, reads DTGVSQNPRHKITKRGQNVTFRCDPISEHNRLYWYRQTLGQGPEFLTYFQNEAQLEKSRLLSDRFSAERPKGSFSTLEIQRTEQGDSAMYLCASSDPASAYTDTQYFGPGTRLTVL.

V and J are TRBV10-2 and TRBJ2-5; 11 nucleotides align to TRBD2. Unmatched junction bases numbered 9, after V lost 8 bases and J lost 1 base. This CDR3 contains 16 residues. Looked up from germline, CDR1 is WSHSY and CDR2 is SAAADI. The CDR3 reads CASGPQLAGAQETQYF. The CDR3 DNA reads TGCGCCAGCGGGCCACAACTAGCGGGAGCCCAAGAGACCCAGTACTTC.

The chain has TRBV7-2 and TRBJ2-7, with 7 nucleotides matching TRBD2. V lost 5 bases, J lost 3 bases, and 10 bases stayed unmatched. There are 15 residues in the CDR3. Germline V CDR1 and CDR2: SGHTA, FQGNSA. The CDR3 region has the DNA TGTGCCAGCAGCGCCTCCCCTAGCGGCGGCTACGAGCAGTACTTC. It is translated as CASSASPSGGYEQYF.

This sequence joins TRBV28 and TRBJ2-7; D may match TRBD1 or TRBD2 (5 bases each). V was pared by 6 bases and J by 2 bases, with 20 bases between. The CDR3 contains 16 residues. CDR1 and CDR2 from the germline V gene are MDHEN and SYDVKM. The CDR3 DNA sequence: TGTGCCAGCAGCCAAAACCGGGACCGGTCCCCCTACGAGCAGTACTTC. It is translated as CASSQNRDRSPYEQYF.